The sequence of this T cell receptor beta chain was determined in a study of shared clonotypes between healthy human individuals. In the study overall: The cohort comprised a couple of women and a few men. Their ages spanned 18 to 49 years. The study's findings and limits: Researchers found naive subsets generally carried larger estimated richness than memory subsets. Sampling covered nothing but blood. Tissue TCR repertoires likely differ from those found in blood. Clonotypes that were shared across four donors made up approximately 5% of naive CD4 clonotypes.

This CDR3 has 16 amino acids. Germline V gene sequence: CDR1 MNHEY, CDR2 SVGAGI. Clones were sequenced by immunoSEQ multiplex PCR, and TCRdb holds only the in-frame ones, with some missing. This sample has about 700,000 clones; approximately 79% occur once, and the top ten carry less than 2%. For this clone: No antigen is known for it. Germline and junction disagree at one end, which may indicate a read error.

The clonotype comes from a woman aged 25 to 39 in good health. The chain links TRBV6-5 to TRBJ1-1; D is perhaps TRBD1 (6 bases). Sequencing was performed on memory CD4+ T cells sorted from blood. Described subset: CD45RA-negative fraction. The CDR3 spells CASTYGTPLLNTEAFF. CDR3 sequence (DNA): TGTGCCAGCACTTACGGGACACCCCTACTGAACACTGAAGCTTTCTTT.